This TCR beta chain emerged from a study of T cell changes during pregnancy in multiple sclerosis. Assay used: immunoSEQ multiplex PCR; TCRdb lists only in-frame clones, some missing. Altogether tens of thousands of clones are present, 90% to 95% being singletons, with the ten largest covering about 0.93%. This clonotype originated in a female donor with multiple sclerosis, enrolled in a pregnancy study. Sequencing used peripheral blood, obtained in the first trimester of pregnancy.

The CDR3 spells CATRLAALDTQYF. The DNA of the CDR3 is TGTGCCACCCGACTAGCGGCCCTTGATACGCAGTATTTT. The genes are TRBV6-1 and TRBJ2-3; 9 positions agree with TRBD2. The CDR3 extends over 13 amino acids. With V trimmed by 10 bases and J by 6 bases, 8 bases remained unmatched. Per the germline V gene, CDR1 is MNHNS and CDR2 is SASEGT.